The present TCR delta chain was sequenced within a study of γδ T cells in repeated Plasmodium falciparum infection. Overall study: Malaria-naive adults were infected with P. falciparum NF54 four times over about 600 days. Sampling occurred at baseline, pre-infection for selected infections, and 21 days post-infection. Malian samples came from no-transmission periods or across acute febrile malaria episodes.

TCRdb processed the multiplex PCR reads again with the CATT caller. The sample includes 93,000 or so delta-chain clones, more than 0.85% seen only once; the top ten take 7.5% to 10%. This CDR3 contains 16 residues. V dropped 8 bases and J dropped 1; count of bases not matched to a gene: 13. CDR1 and CDR2 from the germline V gene are TSWWSYY and QGS. Bulk repertoires came from Vgamma9/Vdelta2+ or Vdelta2-negative gammadelta T cells flow-sorted from PBMC. The table lists this clone with a few counts. What it recognizes is unknown. TCRdb attributes to this sequence the protein of a much larger clone, which differs from the DNA translation at residue 8; a read error is likely, and the protein displayed is translated from the DNA. General study results and limits: Many TCRgamma sequences overlapped between individuals in stable Vgamma9/Vdelta2+ repertoires.

The sequence was collected from a pool of human donors (malaria-infected and uninfected, not separated). Input material: gamma-delta T cells from blood. This rearrangement joins TRDV1 to TRDJ1, with 7 bases matching TRDD3. TCRdb records no J gene; here it was assigned by comparing the DNA to germline. This CDR3 reads CALRKWGTYGTDKLIF. The CDR3 region has the DNA TGTGCTCTTAGGAAATGGGGGACTTATGGCACCGATAAACTCATCTTT.